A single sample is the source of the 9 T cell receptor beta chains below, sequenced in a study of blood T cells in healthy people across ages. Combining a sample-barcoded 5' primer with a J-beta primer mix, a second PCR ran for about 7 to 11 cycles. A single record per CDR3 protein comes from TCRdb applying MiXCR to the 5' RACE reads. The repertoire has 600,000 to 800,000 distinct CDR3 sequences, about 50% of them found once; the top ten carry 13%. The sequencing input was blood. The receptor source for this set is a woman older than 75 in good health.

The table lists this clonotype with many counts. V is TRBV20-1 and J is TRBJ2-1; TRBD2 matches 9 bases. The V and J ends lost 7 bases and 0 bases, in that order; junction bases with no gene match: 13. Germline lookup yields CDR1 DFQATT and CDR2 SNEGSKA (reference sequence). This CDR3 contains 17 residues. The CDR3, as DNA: TGCAGTGTAGTTAGGCTAGCGGGGAGCAGCTCCTACAATGAGCAGTTCTTC. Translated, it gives CSVVRLAGSSSYNEQFF.

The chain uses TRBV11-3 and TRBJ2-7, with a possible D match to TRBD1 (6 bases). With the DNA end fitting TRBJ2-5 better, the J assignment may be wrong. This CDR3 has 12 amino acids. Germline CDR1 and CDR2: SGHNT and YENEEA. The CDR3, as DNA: TGTGCCAGCTATGGAGAACAGGGGACCCAGTACTTC. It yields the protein CASYGEQGTQYF.

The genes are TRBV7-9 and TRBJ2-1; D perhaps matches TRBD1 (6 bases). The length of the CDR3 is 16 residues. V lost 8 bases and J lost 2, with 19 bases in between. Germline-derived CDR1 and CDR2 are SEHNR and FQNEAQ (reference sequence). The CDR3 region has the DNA TGTGCCAGCTCCCTTACAGGGTTAGCCCCCTACAATGAGCAGTTCTTC. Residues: CASSLTGLAPYNEQFF.

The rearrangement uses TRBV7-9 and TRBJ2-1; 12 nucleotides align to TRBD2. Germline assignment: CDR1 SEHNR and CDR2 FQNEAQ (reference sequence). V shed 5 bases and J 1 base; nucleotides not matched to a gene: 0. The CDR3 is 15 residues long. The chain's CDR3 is CASSTSGGSYNEQFF. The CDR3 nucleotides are TGTGCCAGCAGCACTAGCGGGGGGTCCTACAATGAGCAGTTCTTC.

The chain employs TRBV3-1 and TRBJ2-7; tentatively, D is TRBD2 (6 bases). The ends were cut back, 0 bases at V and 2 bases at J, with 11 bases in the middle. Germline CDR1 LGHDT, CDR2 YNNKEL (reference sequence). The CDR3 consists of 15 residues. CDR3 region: CASSQDGRETYEQYF. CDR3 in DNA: TGTGCCAGCAGCCAAGATGGGCGGGAAACCTACGAGCAGTACTTC.

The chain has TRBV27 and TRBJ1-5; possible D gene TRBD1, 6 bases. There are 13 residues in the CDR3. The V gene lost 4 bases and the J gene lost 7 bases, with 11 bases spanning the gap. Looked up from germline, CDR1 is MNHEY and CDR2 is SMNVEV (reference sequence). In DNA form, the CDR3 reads TGTGCCAGCAGTTCGCTAGGGGGACAGCCCCAGCATTTT. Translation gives CASSSLGGQPQHF.

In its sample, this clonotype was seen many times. The CDR3: CASSFSLYGYTF. As DNA, the CDR3 is TGTGCCAGCAGCTTTAGTCTTTATGGCTACACCTTC. This chain links TRBV7-2 with TRBJ1-2; D uncertain. Germline lookup yields CDR1 SGHTA and CDR2 FQGNSA. The length of the CDR3 is 12 residues. Between the trimmed V and J ends, which lost 3 bases and 5 bases, there was a span of 7 bases.

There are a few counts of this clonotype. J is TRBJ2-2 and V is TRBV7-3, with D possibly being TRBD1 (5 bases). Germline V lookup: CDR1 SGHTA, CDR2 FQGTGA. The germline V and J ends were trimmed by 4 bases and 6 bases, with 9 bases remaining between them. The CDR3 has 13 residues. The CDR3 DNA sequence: TGTGCCAGCAGCTCCAGGGTTGCCGGGGAGCTGTTTTTT. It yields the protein CASSSRVAGELFF.

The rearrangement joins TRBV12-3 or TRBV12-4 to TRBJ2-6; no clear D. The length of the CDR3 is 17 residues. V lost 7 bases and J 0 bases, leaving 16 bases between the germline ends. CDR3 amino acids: CASTRASWNSGANVLTF. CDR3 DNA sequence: TGTGCCAGCACCCGGGCAAGCTGGAACTCTGGGGCCAACGTCCTGACTTTC.